This T cell receptor beta chain was retrieved from a study of cytomegalovirus exposure and HLA in healthy donors. The study ran its PCR with 60 Vbeta and 13 Jbeta primers. Profiled with immunoSEQ multiplex PCR; TCRdb holds only in-frame clones, not every one. The sample lists more than 150,000 clones; roughly 84% were seen once. Overall study results and limits: Highly shared variants forming one cluster were likely a sequencing artifact.

The V and J ends lost 1 base and 6 bases respectively, with 17 bases between them. Germline V gene lookup returns CDR1 SGHDT and CDR2 YYEEEE. This CDR3 is built from 16 residues. Worth noting for this clone: Its antigen is not known.

What was sequenced was PBMCs. The clonotype comes from a woman aged 18-29 years in good health and CMV-seronegative. This chain uses TRBV5-6 with TRBJ1-3, with TRBD1 as a possible D gene (5 bases). The CDR3 DNA sequence: TGTGCCAGCAGCTTGAGAAGAATAAGGGGTTCAAACACCATATATTTT. Translation gives CASSLRRIRGSNTIYF.